The rows below give T cell receptor beta chains drawn from one sample of a study of shared clonotypes between healthy human individuals. The table came from immunoSEQ multiplex PCR; TCRdb's copy has only in-frame clones and leaves some out. Found here are a few million clones, 90% to 96% of them singletons; the top ten hold less than 0.15%. The sample was naive CD4+ T cells sorted from blood. These receptor sequences come from a man in his late teens or twenties in good health. The CDR3 runs from the conserved cysteine through the conserved F or W. The order of the fields is J gene, D gene, clone size, V gene, CDR3 protein, CDR3 DNA. The D gene is left open where the match is weak. Clone size appears in some rows only: once, few, many, or a class for an expanded clone.

j_call: TRBJ2-7
d_call: -
clone_size: -
v_call: TRBV29-1
cdr3_aa: CSGGTDYEQYF
cdr3_nt: TGCAGCGGGGGGACGGACTACGAGCAGTACTTC

j_call: TRBJ1-2
d_call: -
clone_size: -
v_call: TRBV2
cdr3_aa: CASSSGQPYGYTF
cdr3_nt: TGTGCCAGCAGTAGCGGACAGCCCTATGGCTACACCTTC

j_call: TRBJ1-3
d_call: -
clone_size: -
v_call: TRBV6-1
cdr3_aa: CASTYDRGNTIYF
cdr3_nt: TGTGCCAGCACCTACGACCGGGGAAACACCATATATTTT

j_call: TRBJ1-3
d_call: -
clone_size: -
v_call: TRBV9
cdr3_aa: CASSALTGSGGNTIYF
cdr3_nt: TGTGCCAGCAGCGCCCTGACAGGCTCGGGGGGAAACACCATATATTTT

j_call: TRBJ1-5
d_call: TRBD1
clone_size: -
v_call: TRBV9
cdr3_aa: CASSQPPTGPQLSDPHSNQPQHF
cdr3_nt: TGTGCCAGCAGCCAGCCCCCGACAGGGCCCCAGCTCTCAGACCCCCATAGCAATCAGCCCCAGCATTTT

j_call: TRBJ1-1
d_call: -
clone_size: -
v_call: TRBV29-1
cdr3_aa: CSTGRVNTEAFF
cdr3_nt: TGCAGCACAGGGAGGGTGAACACTGAAGCTTTCTTT

j_call: TRBJ2-7
d_call: TRBD1
clone_size: -
v_call: TRBV30
cdr3_aa: CAWVRDRGREQYF
cdr3_nt: TGTGCCTGGGTCCGGGACAGGGGGCGCGAGCAGTACTTC

j_call: TRBJ2-1
d_call: -
clone_size: -
v_call: TRBV6-8
cdr3_aa: CASSYRDTSSYNEQFF
cdr3_nt: TGTGCCAGCAGTTACAGGGACACCAGCTCCTACAATGAGCAGTTCTTC

j_call: TRBJ1-5
d_call: TRBD1
clone_size: -
v_call: TRBV2
cdr3_aa: CASTRTGSNQPQHF
cdr3_nt: TGTGCCAGCACCCGGACAGGGAGCAATCAGCCCCAGCATTTT

j_call: TRBJ2-2
d_call: -
clone_size: once
v_call: TRBV5-4
cdr3_aa: CASSLVPGGNTGELFF
cdr3_nt: TGTGCCAGCAGCTTGGTTCCCGGGGGGAACACCGGGGAGCTGTTTTTT

j_call: TRBJ1-1
d_call: TRBD1
clone_size: once
v_call: TRBV18
cdr3_aa: CASSPRGQGASEAFF
cdr3_nt: TGTGCCAGCTCACCAAGGGGACAGGGAGCCTCTGAAGCTTTCTTT

j_call: TRBJ1-4
d_call: TRBD1
clone_size: -
v_call: TRBV7-2
cdr3_aa: CASSVTGVPNEKLFF
cdr3_nt: TGTGCCAGCAGCGTAACAGGGGTCCCTAATGAAAAACTGTTTTTT

j_call: TRBJ1-2
d_call: TRBD1
clone_size: -
v_call: TRBV18
cdr3_aa: CASSIDRVGYTF
cdr3_nt: TGTGCCAGCTCAATCGACAGGGTTGGCTACACCTTC

j_call: TRBJ2-3
d_call: TRBD2
clone_size: -
v_call: TRBV5-6
cdr3_aa: CASSTSGGAATQYF
cdr3_nt: TGTGCCAGCAGCACTAGCGGGGGGGCAGCTACGCAGTATTTT

j_call: TRBJ2-1
d_call: -
clone_size: -
v_call: TRBV5-5
cdr3_aa: CASSLELDWNEQFF
cdr3_nt: TGTGCCAGCAGCTTGGAGTTGGACTGGAATGAGCAGTTCTTC

j_call: TRBJ2-1
d_call: TRBD1
clone_size: -
v_call: TRBV7-7
cdr3_aa: CASSKGQANEQFF
cdr3_nt: TGTGCTAGCAGCAAGGGACAGGCCAATGAGCAGTTCTTC

j_call: TRBJ2-1
d_call: TRBD2
clone_size: few
v_call: TRBV9
cdr3_aa: CASSVAGGTYNEQFF
cdr3_nt: TGTGCCAGCAGCGTAGCGGGGGGAACCTACAATGAGCAGTTCTTC

j_call: TRBJ2-3
d_call: -
clone_size: -
v_call: TRBV5-1
cdr3_aa: CASSPLTSGQGTQYF
cdr3_nt: TGCGCCAGCAGCCCTCTCACTAGTGGCCAGGGTACGCAGTATTTT

j_call: TRBJ2-5
d_call: TRBD2
clone_size: -
v_call: TRBV9
cdr3_aa: CASSVDQRGAGTQYF
cdr3_nt: TGTGCCAGCAGCGTAGACCAGCGGGGTGCGGGGACCCAGTACTTC

j_call: TRBJ2-2
d_call: TRBD1
clone_size: -
v_call: TRBV5-7
cdr3_aa: CASSLVGTERDTGELFF
cdr3_nt: TGTGCCAGCAGCTTGGTAGGGACAGAGAGGGACACCGGGGAGCTGTTTTTT

j_call: TRBJ1-6
d_call: TRBD1
clone_size: -
v_call: TRBV6-5
cdr3_aa: CASSYSGTAYNSPLHF
cdr3_nt: TGTGCCAGCAGTTACTCAGGGACAGCCTATAATTCACCCCTCCACTTT

j_call: TRBJ1-6
d_call: TRBD1
clone_size: -
v_call: TRBV6-6
cdr3_aa: CASSPTGGSYNSPLHF
cdr3_nt: TGTGCCAGCAGCCCGACAGGGGGCTCCTATAATTCACCCCTCCACTTT

j_call: TRBJ1-3
d_call: -
clone_size: -
v_call: TRBV7-2
cdr3_aa: CASSLSGNSGNTIYF
cdr3_nt: TGTGCCAGCAGCTTATCGGGGAACTCTGGAAACACCATATATTTT

j_call: TRBJ1-2
d_call: -
clone_size: -
v_call: TRBV14
cdr3_aa: CASSQEGRRGYTF
cdr3_nt: TGTGCCAGCAGCCAAGAAGGCAGACGTGGCTACACCTTC

j_call: TRBJ2-7
d_call: -
clone_size: -
v_call: TRBV5-1
cdr3_aa: CASSSTANSYEQYF
cdr3_nt: TGCGCCAGCAGCTCCACGGCGAACTCCTACGAGCAGTACTTC

j_call: TRBJ2-3
d_call: TRBD1
clone_size: -
v_call: TRBV6-5
cdr3_aa: CASSYWGQFTDTQYF
cdr3_nt: TGTGCCAGCAGTTACTGGGGACAGTTCACAGATACGCAGTATTTT

j_call: TRBJ1-2
d_call: -
clone_size: -
v_call: TRBV28
cdr3_aa: CASSLRRGRNYGYTF
cdr3_nt: TGTGCCAGCAGCCTTCGTAGGGGCAGAAACTATGGCTACACCTTC

j_call: TRBJ2-2
d_call: TRBD1
clone_size: -
v_call: TRBV7-9
cdr3_aa: CASSSRTGRATGELFF
cdr3_nt: TGTGCCAGCAGCTCGCGGACAGGCCGGGCCACCGGGGAGCTGTTTTTT

j_call: TRBJ1-6
d_call: -
clone_size: few
v_call: TRBV5-6
cdr3_aa: CASSLGGSYNSPLHF
cdr3_nt: TGTGCCAGCAGCTTGGGGGGTTCCTATAATTCACCCCTCCACTTT

j_call: TRBJ1-1
d_call: -
clone_size: -
v_call: TRBV19
cdr3_aa: CASRGATEAFF
cdr3_nt: TGTGCCAGTAGGGGGGCCACTGAAGCTTTCTTT

j_call: TRBJ1-5
d_call: -
clone_size: few
v_call: TRBV28
cdr3_aa: CASQGPRIEPQHF
cdr3_nt: TGTGCCTCTCAAGGGCCCAGAATTGAGCCCCAGCATTTT

j_call: TRBJ2-7
d_call: -
clone_size: -
v_call: TRBV10-3
cdr3_aa: CAISESGQSSYEQYF
cdr3_nt: TGTGCCATCAGTGAGTCGGGCCAGAGCTCCTACGAGCAGTACTTC

j_call: TRBJ2-3
d_call: -
clone_size: -
v_call: TRBV5-1
cdr3_aa: CASSLEMSFSSNTQYF
cdr3_nt: TGCGCCAGCAGCTTGGAAATGAGCTTTTCCAGTAATACGCAGTATTTT

j_call: TRBJ1-2
d_call: TRBD1
clone_size: -
v_call: TRBV29-1
cdr3_aa: CSVEDWQGGYGYTF
cdr3_nt: TGCAGCGTTGAAGATTGGCAGGGGGGCTATGGCTACACCTTC

j_call: TRBJ1-1
d_call: TRBD1
clone_size: -
v_call: TRBV9
cdr3_aa: CASSVYRGSEAFF
cdr3_nt: TGTGCCAGCAGCGTCTACAGGGGGAGTGAAGCTTTCTTT

j_call: TRBJ2-7
d_call: -
clone_size: -
v_call: TRBV5-1
cdr3_aa: CASSLITGPYEQYF
cdr3_nt: TGCGCCAGCAGCTTGATCACCGGCCCCTACGAGCAGTACTTC

j_call: TRBJ2-3
d_call: -
clone_size: -
v_call: TRBV9
cdr3_aa: CASSVTRATDTQYF
cdr3_nt: TGTGCCAGCAGCGTAACTCGGGCCACAGATACGCAGTATTTT

j_call: TRBJ2-7
d_call: -
clone_size: -
v_call: TRBV18
cdr3_aa: CASSPPSYEQYF
cdr3_nt: TGTGCCAGCTCACCCCCGTCCTACGAGCAGTACTTC

j_call: TRBJ2-5
d_call: TRBD2
clone_size: -
v_call: TRBV7-2
cdr3_aa: CASSLRTSGQETQYF
cdr3_nt: TGTGCCAGCAGCCTACGGACTAGCGGCCAAGAGACCCAGTACTTC

j_call: TRBJ2-5
d_call: TRBD1
clone_size: -
v_call: TRBV10-2
cdr3_aa: CASRVPGTGQETQYF
cdr3_nt: TGCGCCAGCAGAGTTCCCGGGACAGGACAAGAGACCCAGTACTTC

j_call: TRBJ2-3
d_call: TRBD2
clone_size: -
v_call: TRBV6-5
cdr3_aa: CASGRGRADTQYF
cdr3_nt: TGTGCCAGCGGGCGGGGGAGGGCAGATACGCAGTATTTT

j_call: TRBJ2-1
d_call: -
clone_size: -
v_call: TRBV30
cdr3_aa: CAWSVDLGGSEQFF
cdr3_nt: TGTGCCTGGAGTGTCGATCTAGGGGGGAGTGAGCAGTTCTTC

j_call: TRBJ1-4
d_call: -
clone_size: once
v_call: TRBV5-1
cdr3_aa: CASSQDGVNEKLFF
cdr3_nt: TGCGCCAGCAGCCAGGACGGTGTTAATGAAAAACTGTTTTTT

j_call: TRBJ1-4
d_call: -
clone_size: -
v_call: TRBV5-6
cdr3_aa: CASTLRSGVNGKLFF
cdr3_nt: TGTGCCAGCACTCTCAGGAGCGGGGTAAATGGAAAACTGTTTTTT

j_call: TRBJ1-1
d_call: TRBD1
clone_size: -
v_call: TRBV7-9
cdr3_aa: CASSRGTGVNTEAFF
cdr3_nt: TGTGCCAGCAGCCGAGGGACAGGAGTGAACACTGAAGCTTTCTTT